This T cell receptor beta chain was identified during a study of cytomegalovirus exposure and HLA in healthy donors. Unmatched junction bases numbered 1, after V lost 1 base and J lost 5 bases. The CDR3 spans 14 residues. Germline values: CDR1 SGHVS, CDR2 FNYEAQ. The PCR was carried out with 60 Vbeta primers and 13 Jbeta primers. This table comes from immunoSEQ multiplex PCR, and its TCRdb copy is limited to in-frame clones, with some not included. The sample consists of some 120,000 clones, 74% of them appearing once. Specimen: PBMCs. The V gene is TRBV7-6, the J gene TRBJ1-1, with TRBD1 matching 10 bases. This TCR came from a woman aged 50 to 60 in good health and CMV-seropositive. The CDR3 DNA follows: TGTGCCAGCAGCTTAGGACAGGGGGCTACTGAAGCTTTCTTT. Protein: CASSLGQGATEAFF.